This T cell receptor (beta chain) originates from a study of T cell repertoires in cytomegalovirus infection (dated by TCRdb to the late 2010s). For the study in its entirety: Donor HLA type was relevant to the analysis, as public TCR beta signatures indicated carriage of CMV infection together with the matching HLA type.

The table lists this clonotype with many counts. What this receptor recognizes is not known. No qualities accompany the bases; no much larger clone lies one base away. The germline V end is reduced by 10 bases and the J end by 8 bases; junction bases left unmatched: 7. The germline V gene provides CDR1 MNHEY and CDR2 SVGAGI. The CDR3 starts with the cysteine, ends with the phenylalanine, and has 11 residues. Only the CDR3 DNA stays, 33 bases, in frame from base 1. Instrument on record: Illumina HiSeq 1500. The raw public data were reprocessed by TCRdb itself: fastp quality trimming at Q25, MiXCR clonotype calling, in-frame beta chains only. Records with the same CDR3 protein are collapsed into one entry carrying the most frequent genes and DNA. The sample table shows approximately 500,000 distinct CDR3 sequences, and about 15% are seen once. 20% to 30% of the sample belongs to the ten largest clones.

What the authors observed across the whole study: The ex vivo response was dominated by HLA-C-restricted CMV-specific TCR beta clonotypes, which also provided the single most frequent clonotype in two of eight donors. Cumulative frequency of public TCR beta family members discriminated carriers of CMV infection plus the relevant HLA type in this cohort and an independent approximately 350-donor cohort.

The sequence was obtained from a human donor in good health (CMV status not recorded). Some clones in this sample may be carry-over from other donors' samples. The material sequenced was CD8+ T cells from PBMCs. The sequence joins TRBV6-5 to TRBJ1-2; TRBD1 matches 7 bases in the middle. The nucleotide sequence reads as follows: TGTGCCACCCTCACAGGGGTAGGCTACACCTTC. Its product reads: CATLTGVGYTF.